The following is a T cell receptor (beta chain) sequence with its context. This sample stems from a study of blood T cell repertoires in COVID-19. Overall study context: Both acute and convalescent COVID-19 samples were obtained from the United States, Italy and Spain.

Authors' methods: Estimated nucleated cell counts came from reference gene primer amplification. Here immunoSEQ multiplex PCR was the method, and the copy in TCRdb shows in-frame clones only, minus some. V and J calls and clone size are those listed in that table; D and trimming were worked out from the DNA. The sample includes tens of thousands of clones, less than 70% of them seen just once. The CDR3 covers 16 residues. Germline V gene lookup returns CDR1 GTSNPN and CDR2 SVGIG (reference sequence). The V and J ends lost 4 bases and 1 base respectively, with 17 bases between them. This sequence was found in a man aged 80 or over with acute or convalescent COVID-19. The V gene is TRBV30, the J gene TRBJ1-3, with D possibly matching TRBD1 (6 bases). The sequencing sample was made of peripheral blood. CDR3 in amino acids: CAWNRGTGLSGNTIYF. In nucleotides, the CDR3 is TGTGCCTGGAACCGGGGTACAGGGTTATCTGGAAACACCATATATTTT. The variable domain in full, completed from reference TRBV30 and TRBJ1-3, reads SQTIHQWPATLVQPVGSPLSLECTVEGTSNPNLYWYRQAAGRGLQLLFYSVGIGQISSEVPQNLSASRPQDRQFILSSKKLLLSDSGFYLCAWNRGTGLSGNTIYFGEGSWLTVV.